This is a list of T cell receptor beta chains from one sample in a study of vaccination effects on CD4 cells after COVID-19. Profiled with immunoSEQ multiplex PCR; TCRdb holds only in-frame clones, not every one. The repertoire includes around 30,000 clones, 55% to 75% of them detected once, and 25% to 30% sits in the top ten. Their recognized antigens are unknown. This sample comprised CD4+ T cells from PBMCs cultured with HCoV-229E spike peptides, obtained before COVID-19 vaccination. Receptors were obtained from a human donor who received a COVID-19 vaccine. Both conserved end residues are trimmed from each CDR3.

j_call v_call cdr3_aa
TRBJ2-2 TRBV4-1 ASSLSGGVTGELF
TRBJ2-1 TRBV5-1 ASSLEGAGAYNEQF
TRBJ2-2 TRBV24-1 ATSGGGIAGELF
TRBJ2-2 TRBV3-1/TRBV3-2 ASSRSGQNAGELF
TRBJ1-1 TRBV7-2 ASSTSTVMNTEAF
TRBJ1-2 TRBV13 ASSLGGNYGYT
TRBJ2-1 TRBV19 ASSIGGAVTLKQF
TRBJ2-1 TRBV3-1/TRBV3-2 ASTRLAGGGEQF
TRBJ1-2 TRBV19 ASEGLKGYGYT
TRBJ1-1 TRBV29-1 SVNGRSNTEAF
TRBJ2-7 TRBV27 ASRVQGIVEREQY
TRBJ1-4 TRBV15 ATSPGERTNEKLF
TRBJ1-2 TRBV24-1 ATSDSDRAGYT
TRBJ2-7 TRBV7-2 ASNQGQGLWEQY
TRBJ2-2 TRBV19 ASSINPDGVGTGELF
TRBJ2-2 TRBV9 ASSVTGGRTTGELF
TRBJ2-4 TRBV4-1 ASSQDRGRIVAKNIQY
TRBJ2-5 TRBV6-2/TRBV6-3 ASSSPTRLAGIQETQY
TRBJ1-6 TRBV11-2 ASSLDRAYSPLH
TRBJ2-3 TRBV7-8 ASSSPSTSTDTQY
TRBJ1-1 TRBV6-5 ASRGGTARGTEAF
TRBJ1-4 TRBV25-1 ASRDQGHNEKLF
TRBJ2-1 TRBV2 ASRGTTSGPYNEQF
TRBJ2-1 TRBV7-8 ASRSGLAGSYEQF
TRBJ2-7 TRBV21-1 ASSEPGLAGDSIEQY
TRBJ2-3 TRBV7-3 ASSSRQRGGRGDTQY